A single sample is the source of the 10 T cell receptor beta chains below, sequenced in a study of spatial heterogeneity in lung cancer. TCRdb re-called the 5' RACE reads with MiXCR, one entry per CDR3 protein. The sample consists of under 20,000 distinct CDR3 sequences, 5% to 6% of them appearing once. Study-level points and caveats: Counts of expanded alpha and beta TCRs within tumors tracked the tumor nonsynonymous mutation count.

Their target antigens are unknown. Indicated time point: sample taken at primary tumor resection. The sample in question was lung tumor tissue, obtained at surgery. All receptors come from a female donor with early-stage non-small cell lung cancer.

This clonotype was found many times. This beta chain is an unintended read in a library built for alpha chains; its size means little. The J gene is TRBJ1-5, the V gene TRBV4-2, with 10 bases identical to TRBD1. Germline CDR1 LGHNA, CDR2 YNFKEQ. The CDR3 loop spans 15 amino acids. The ends lost 6 bases at V and 12 bases at J; junction bases unmatched: 14. This CDR3 reads CASSKDRGDPSFQHF. The DNA for the CDR3 is TGTGCCAGCAGTAAGGACAGGGGGGACCCTTCATTCCAGCATTTT.

As concerns this clonotype: Being off target in a library aimed at alpha chains, this beta chain has a size of little meaning. The J gene is TRBJ2-1, the V gene TRBV12-3 or TRBV12-4; 10 nucleotides agree with TRBD2. After removal of 3 bases from V and 4 bases from J, the junction contained 3 bases not matched to a gene. There are 15 residues in the CDR3. The CDR3 is CASSLTSGLYNEQFF. CDR3 nucleotide sequence: TGTGCCAGCAGTTTGACTAGCGGGCTATACAATGAGCAGTTCTTC.

As for this clonotype: Being one base from a much bigger clone, this may be a read error. This beta chain was picked up by a library intended for alpha chains and is off target, so its count carries little meaning. This rearrangement joins TRBV20-1 to TRBJ2-2, with D tentatively TRBD1 (5 bases). The CDR3 runs 15 residues. Germline values: CDR1 DFQATT, CDR2 SNEGSKA (reference sequence). Trimming removed 7 bases from V and 4 bases from J, with 19 bases in between. The CDR3 DNA follows: TGCAGTGTCGCTCAACGGGCCAGGGCCACCGGGGAGCTGTTTTTT. It specifies CSVAQRARATGELFF.

The table lists this clonotype with many counts. This beta chain is an off-target read within a library intended for alpha chains, so its frequency means little. The V call is TRBV2, the J call TRBJ2-2; 15 bases fit TRBD2. This CDR3 region has 15 residues. From germline, CDR1 is SNHLY and CDR2 FYNNEI. J lost 9 bases, V lost 5 bases, and 4 bases had no gene match. The CDR3 DNA sequence: TGTGCCAGCAGTCCCGGGACTAGCGGGAGGCGGGAGCTGTTTTTT. It yields the protein CASSPGTSGRRELFF. Supplemented by reference TRBV2 and TRBJ2-2, the full variable domain reads EPEVTQTPSHQVTQMGQEVILRCVPISNHLYFYWYRQILGQKVEFLVSFYNNEISEKSEIFDDQFSVERPDGSNFTLKIRSTKLEDSAMYFCASSPGTSGRRELFFGEGSRLTVL.

This clonotype was observed at least ten times. A library made for alpha chains picked up this beta chain off target, so its size means little. This chain uses TRBV11-2 with TRBJ2-5; no firm D call. There are 14 residues in the CDR3. V lost 0 bases and J lost 1, with 6 bases in between. Germline V CDR1 and CDR2: SGHAT, FQNNGV. The CDR3 spells CASSLDSFQETQYF. CDR3 coding DNA: TGTGCCAGCAGCTTAGACAGCTTCCAAGAGACCCAGTACTTC.

In its sample, this clonotype was seen many times. Since the library was made to target alpha chains, this beta chain is a stray read and its abundance is not meaningful. The rearrangement joins TRBV15 to TRBJ1-5; possibly TRBD1 for D (5 bases). Germline values: CDR1 LNHNV, CDR2 YYDKDF (reference sequence). V was pared by 5 bases and J by 6 bases, with 14 bases between. The CDR3 has 14 amino acids. The CDR3: CATSLGRNSQPQHF. Written as DNA, the CDR3 is TGTGCCACCAGCCTGGGACGAAACAGTCAGCCCCAGCATTTT. The full variable domain, with the rest looked up from reference TRBV15 and TRBJ1-5, is DAMVIQNPRYQVTQFGKPVTLSCSQTLNHNVMYWYQQKSSQAPKLLFHYYDKDFNNEADTPDNFQSRRPNTSFCFLDIRSPGLGDTAMYLCATSLGRNSQPQHFGDGTRLSIL.

Ten or more counts support this clonotype. The library was designed around alpha chains, so this beta chain is a stray read whose abundance carries little weight. The chain is built from TRBV11-1 and TRBJ2-1, with 9 bases that match TRBD2. Germline V lookup: CDR1 SGHAT, CDR2 FQDESV (reference sequence). J lost 5 bases, V lost 2 bases, and 4 bases had no gene match. The CDR3 is made up of 15 amino acids. CDR3 DNA sequence: TGTGCCAGCAGCTTAATGGGCGGGAGGGACAATGAGCAGTTCTTC. It translates to CASSLMGGRDNEQFF.

About this clonotype itself: This beta chain is an off-target read within a library intended for alpha chains, so its frequency means little. This chain uses TRBV12-3 or TRBV12-4 with TRBJ2-3; 11 positions agree with TRBD1. J was trimmed by 5 bases and V by 5 bases; bases with no gene match: 6. This CDR3 has 15 amino acids. The CDR3 DNA sequence: TGTGCCAGCAGTCGGGACAGGGGGTACATAGATACGCAGTATTTT. Its translation: CASSRDRGYIDTQYF.

This clonotype was detected many times. The size of this beta chain means little, since it is a stray read in a library made for alpha chains. CDR3 amino acids: CASSEVGARESPLHF. CDR3 nucleotides: TGTGCCAGCAGTGAAGTAGGGGCGCGGGAATCACCCCTCCACTTT. The chain links TRBV2 to TRBJ1-6; a possible D gene is TRBD1 (5 bases). There are 15 residues in the CDR3. Trimming pared 1 base from V and 10 bases from J, leaving 14 bases between. Germline V lookup: CDR1 SNHLY, CDR2 FYNNEI.

This clonotype occurred many times. This beta chain appears as a stray read in a library generated for alpha chains; its size is not informative. This sequence joins TRBV7-2 and TRBJ1-6; D is unresolved. The germline V and J ends were trimmed by 3 bases and 7 bases, with 7 bases remaining between them. The CDR3 runs to 13 residues. Germline CDR1 is SGHTA and CDR2 is FQGNSA. The CDR3 nucleotides are TGTGCCAGCAGCTTTCCAACCAATTCACCCCTCCACTTT. Residues: CASSFPTNSPLHF.